This entry describes one T cell receptor (beta chain). The antigen remains undetermined. CDR3 length: 12 amino acids. The trim removed 6 bases at V and 9 bases at J, leaving 3 bases unmatched. Germline lookup yields CDR1 PRHDT and CDR2 FYEKMQ (reference sequence). The record originates from a study of yellow fever vaccine responses in identical twins. Findings and limits, study-wide: In identical twins, vaccine T cell responses appeared partly shared and partly individual.

From the RT-PCR reads, TCRdb called clonotypes with MiXCR, one entry per CDR3 protein. The sample carries 20,000 to 25,000 distinct CDR3 sequences, roughly 73% recorded once. The sample was T cells from blood (PBMCs), unsorted or a sorted subset (not recorded which), taken before or after yellow fever vaccination (not recorded which). The clonotype originates from a woman aged 18-30 years who received the yellow fever vaccine. The chain recombines TRBV13 with TRBJ2-1; 9 positions agree with TRBD1. The CDR3 spells CASRGQGSEQFF. CDR3 DNA sequence: TGTGCCAGCAGGGGACAGGGCAGTGAGCAGTTCTTC.